The rows below give T cell receptor beta chains drawn from one sample of a study of shared clonotypes between healthy human individuals. Clones were read by immunoSEQ multiplex PCR, and TCRdb kept only the in-frame ones, dropping some. The sample shows 1.5 million to 2.5 million clones, around 96% of them seen only once. What was sequenced was naive CD8+ T cells sorted from blood. The receptor source for this set is a man aged 18-30 years in good health. CDR3s include the opening cysteine and the closing phenylalanine or tryptophan. D genes are given only for firm matches. Size tells how often a clone was seen (once, few, many) or the class of an expanded clone, and some rows leave it out.

>TRBJ1-5|TRBV19|NA|TRBD1
CASSSYGTDDQPQHF
TGTGCCAGTAGTTCATACGGGACAGACGATCAGCCCCAGCATTTT
>TRBJ1-1|TRBV5-4|NA|NA
CASSLTAVTEAFF
TGTGCCAGCAGCTTGACTGCTGTCACTGAAGCTTTCTTT
>TRBJ2-5|TRBV4-1|NA|TRBD2
CASSQAQLAGGPKTQYF
TGCGCCAGCAGCCAAGCCCAACTAGCGGGGGGGCCCAAGACCCAGTACTTC
>TRBJ1-1|TRBV5-4|NA|NA
CASSRSGGEAFF
TGTGCCAGCAGCCGGTCCGGCGGTGAAGCTTTCTTT
>TRBJ2-2|TRBV4-3|NA|TRBD2
CASSQDQLAGGPGTGELFF
TGCGCCAGCAGCCAAGATCAGCTAGCGGGGGGGCCGGGCACCGGGGAGCTGTTTTTT
>TRBJ2-1|TRBV29-1|NA|TRBD2
CSAQGLAGALYNEQFF
TGCAGCGCCCAGGGACTAGCGGGAGCCCTCTACAATGAGCAGTTCTTC
>TRBJ2-5|TRBV7-2|once|NA
CASSLIAQETQYF
TGTGCCAGCAGCTTAATCGCGCAAGAGACCCAGTACTTC
>TRBJ2-7|TRBV4-1|NA|TRBD1
CASSQSGTGVYEQYF
TGCGCCAGCAGCCAGTCCGGGACAGGGGTATACGAGCAGTACTTC
>TRBJ1-6|TRBV4-1|NA|NA
CASSQVGGNSPLHF
TGCGCCAGCAGCCAAGTAGGCGGTAATTCACCCCTCCACTTT
>TRBJ2-1|TRBV19|once|TRBD2
CASSTIGTSDEQFF
TGTGCCAGTAGTACAATCGGGACTAGCGATGAGCAGTTCTTC
>TRBJ2-5|TRBV11-2|NA|NA
CASSLVAGFEETQYF
TGTGCCAGCAGCTTAGTGGCCGGGTTCGAGGAGACCCAGTACTTC
>TRBJ2-7|TRBV5-1|NA|NA
CASSLAPVYEQYF
TGCGCCAGCAGCTTGGCCCCGGTCTACGAGCAGTACTTC
>TRBJ2-7|TRBV28|NA|TRBD2
CASSIPRGAGDYEQYF
TGTGCCAGCAGTATTCCGCGTGGAGCGGGAGACTACGAGCAGTACTTC
>TRBJ1-1|TRBV19|NA|NA
CASTGLRLNTEAFF
TGTGCCAGTACCGGACTTCGGCTAAACACTGAAGCTTTCTTT
>TRBJ2-7|TRBV7-9|NA|TRBD1
CASSSGQGSYEQYF
TGTGCCAGCAGCTCCGGACAGGGGTCCTACGAGCAGTACTTC
>TRBJ1-1|TRBV19|NA|TRBD1
CASSKDRPNTEAFF
TGTGCCAGTAGTAAGGACAGGCCAAACACTGAAGCTTTCTTT
>TRBJ2-3|TRBV6-6|NA|TRBD1
CASIGQGIDTQYF
TGTGCCAGCATTGGACAGGGGATAGATACGCAGTATTTT
>TRBJ2-5|TRBV2|NA|NA
CASSEKGGLGYQETQYF
TGTGCCAGCAGTGAAAAGGGGGGACTTGGGTACCAAGAGACCCAGTACTTC
>TRBJ2-3|TRBV18|NA|NA
CASSPPSLGGRTSTDTQYF
TGTGCCAGCTCACCACCGTCTCTTGGAGGGAGGACTAGCACAGATACGCAGTATTTT
>TRBJ2-7|TRBV11-2|NA|NA
CASSFPGTIYEQYF
TGTGCCAGCAGCTTCCCAGGGACCATATACGAGCAGTACTTC